These 14 T cell receptor beta chains share one sample of origin, sequenced in a study of blood T cell repertoires in COVID-19. The method was immunoSEQ multiplex PCR; TCRdb's version includes in-frame clones alone and lacks a portion of them. Seen here are 150,000 to 200,000 clones, approximately 80% observed once, and the top ten hold around a sixth. The source material was PBMCs or T cells enriched from blood (not recorded which). The source is a woman aged 45-59 years who had recovered from COVID-19.

This clone was recorded only once. The rearrangement uses TRBV28 and TRBJ2-7; 8 bases are shared with TRBD1. From germline, CDR1 is MDHEN and CDR2 SYDVKM. The CDR3 is made up of 14 amino acids. Trimming cost V 8 bases and J 5 bases; bases outside gene matches: 11. The CDR3 protein is CASLWPGQGNEQYF. The CDR3, as DNA: TGTGCCAGCCTGTGGCCCGGACAGGGCAACGAGCAGTACTTC.

The CDR3, as DNA: TGTGCCAGCAGTTACCCGGGGGGATTCGGGGAGCTGTTTTTT. Amino acids: CASSYPGGFGELFF. The chain combines TRBV6-2 or TRBV6-3 with TRBJ2-2; 7 bases match TRBD2. This CDR3 comprises 14 residues. The germline V gene encodes CDR1 MNHEY and CDR2 SVGEGT. Trimming cost V 2 bases and J 7 bases; bases outside gene matches: 4.

This clone was found once. J is TRBJ1-1 and V is TRBV10-3; TRBD1 aligns across 9 bases. From germline, CDR1 is ENHRY and CDR2 SYGVKD. This CDR3 region has 16 residues. Germline trimming cut 3 bases from V and 3 bases from J; bases unmatched to any gene: 8. This CDR3 is CAISENRGLRDTEAFF. In DNA form, the CDR3 reads TGTGCCATCAGTGAAAACAGGGGGCTTCGGGACACTGAAGCTTTCTTT.

This sequence joins TRBV30 and TRBJ2-2, with 8 bases that match TRBD2. Trimming took 5 bases from V and 5 from J; bases not matched to a gene: 7. This CDR3 contains 14 residues. Germline CDR1 and CDR2: GTSNPN and SVGIG (reference sequence). The CDR3 DNA sequence: TGTGCCTGGGGTGCGGGAGGTCGTACCGGGGAGCTGTTTTTT. This codes for CAWGAGGRTGELFF. Looking up the rest from reference TRBV30 and TRBJ2-2 gives the full variable domain: SQTIHQWPATLVQPVGSPLSLECTVEGTSNPNLYWYRQAAGRGLQLLFYSVGIGQISSEVPQNLSASRPQDRQFILSSKKLLLSDSGFYLCAWGAGGRTGELFFGEGSRLTVL.

This chain links TRBV19 with TRBJ1-1; D unresolved. The CDR3 sequence is 15 residues long. Germline CDR1 reads LNHDA; CDR2 reads SQIVND (reference sequence). Deletions cut 5 bases from V and 1 base from J, with 14 bases between. The CDR3 sequence is CASSASSGGNTEAFF. CDR3 in DNA: TGTGCCAGTAGTGCTTCGAGCGGCGGGAACACTGAAGCTTTCTTT.

The J gene is TRBJ2-1, the V gene TRBV10-1, with 14 nucleotides matching TRBD2. Germline loops: CDR1 WNHNN, CDR2 SYGVQD (reference sequence). CDR3 length: 20 residues. After removal of 5 bases from V and 0 bases from J, the junction contained 12 bases not matched to a gene. The CDR3 reads CASSKSGGLAGVRSYNEQFF. The CDR3 nucleotides are TGCGCCAGCAGTAAATCCGGGGGACTAGCGGGAGTTCGCTCCTACAATGAGCAGTTCTTC.

The rearrangement uses TRBV18 and TRBJ2-3; 13 bases map to TRBD2. V was pared by 5 bases and J by 2 bases, with 7 bases of the junction left unmatched. Germline assignment: CDR1 KGHSH and CDR2 LQKENI. The CDR3 has 17 amino acids. Written as DNA, the CDR3 is TGTGCCAGCTCAGTCAAGGGACTAGCGGGGACCACAGATACGCAGTATTTT. It specifies CASSVKGLAGTTDTQYF.

This chain uses TRBV28 with TRBJ1-4; D uncertain. CDR3 length: 13 amino acids. The ends were cut back, 7 bases at V and 8 bases at J, with 14 bases in the middle. CDR1 is MDHEN and CDR2 is SYDVKM in the germline V gene. The CDR3 reads CASKVGKREKLFF. The CDR3 DNA is TGTGCCAGCAAGGTCGGGAAAAGGGAAAAACTGTTTTTT.

The chain has TRBV30 and TRBJ2-3; tentative D call: TRBD2 (5 bases). Trimming cost V 1 base and J 2 bases, with 10 bases left between them. The CDR3 extends over 14 amino acids. Germline V gene lookup returns CDR1 GTSNPN and CDR2 SVGIG (reference sequence). The CDR3 nucleotides read TGTGCCTGGAGTGAAAGGAGGCCCACAGATACGCAGTATTTT. Its protein is CAWSERRPTDTQYF.

J is TRBJ1-1 and V is TRBV19, with 8 bases lining up with TRBD1. The CDR3 totals 14 residues. V lost 5 bases and J lost 1; bases outside the gene matches: 3. Germline CDR1 and CDR2: LNHDA and SQIVND (reference sequence). Here the CDR3 DNA reads TGTGCCAGTAGTCCGACAGGGGCGAACACTGAAGCTTTCTTT. Translation gives CASSPTGANTEAFF.

The DNA for the CDR3 is TGTGCCAGCAGCCGGGGACAAATCTACAATGAGCAGTTCTTC. It encodes CASSRGQIYNEQFF. V is TRBV3-1 (or the pseudogene TRBV3-2) and J is TRBJ2-1, with D tentatively TRBD1 (6 bases). Per germline, CDR1 LGHDT and CDR2 YNNKEL (reference sequence). The CDR3 extends over 14 amino acids. V gave up 4 bases and J gave up 3 bases, with 10 bases separating them.

The V and J genes are TRBV7-9 and TRBJ2-7; possible D gene TRBD2, 5 bases. CDR1 SEHNR and CDR2 FQNEAQ come from the germline V gene (reference sequence). The CDR3 has 17 residues. V lost 3 bases and J 2 bases, leaving 20 bases between the germline ends. For the CDR3, the DNA is TGTGCCAGCAGCTTTTTCTTAACTAGAGGAGACACCTACGAGCAGTACTTC. Encoded protein: CASSFFLTRGDTYEQYF.

The J gene is TRBJ1-3, the V gene TRBV2, with a tentative D call TRBD1 (5 bases). V gave up 3 bases and J gave up 2 bases, with 11 bases separating them. Germline V gene lookup returns CDR1 SNHLY and CDR2 FYNNEI. The CDR3 spans 15 residues. CDR3 DNA: TGTGCCAGCAGTGATCAGGGTGGTACTGGAAACACCATATATTTT. Residues: CASSDQGGTGNTIYF.

This chain connects TRBV28 to TRBJ2-7; the match to TRBD2 covers 9 bases. The CDR3 spans 16 residues. Germline CDR1 reads MDHEN; CDR2 reads SYDVKM. J was trimmed by 4 bases and V by 3 bases; bases with no gene match: 10. The CDR3 sequence is CASSFGALAGSYEQYF. Written as DNA, the CDR3 is TGTGCCAGCAGTTTTGGCGCCCTAGCGGGGTCTTACGAGCAGTACTTC.